These 32 T cell receptor beta chains share one sample of origin, sequenced in a study of T-cell reconstitution after alpha-beta-depleted transplantation in children. A library of TCRbeta sequences, prepared with unique molecular identifiers, was generated. Each CDR3 protein gets one entry after TCRdb re-called the PCR reads with MiXCR. The top ten clones hold 25% to 30% of a sample with more than 400,000 distinct CDR3 sequences, around two fifths of them seen once. The starting material was PBMCs, obtained before TCRalphabeta/CD19-depleted stem cell transplant. Source of these receptors: a girl aged 2 to 9 with aplastic anemia, due to receive a stem cell transplant.

This clonotype was detected once. V and J are TRBV6-5 and TRBJ2-3, with unresolved D. The germline V gene encodes CDR1 MNHEY and CDR2 SVGAGI. The CDR3 sequence is 12 residues long. The V and J ends lost 6 bases and 6 bases respectively, with 10 bases between them. The CDR3 sequence is CASRSQVDTQYF. CDR3 DNA: TGTGCCAGCAGATCCCAGGTCGATACGCAGTATTTT.

The rearrangement joins TRBV28 to TRBJ2-7; 8 bases match TRBD2. V dropped 5 bases and J dropped 5; count of bases not matched to a gene: 11. The germline V gene encodes CDR1 MDHEN and CDR2 SYDVKM. The CDR3 extends over 15 amino acids. The CDR3 loop reads CASSVSGGPPHEQYF. CDR3 sequence (DNA): TGTGCCAGCAGTGTTTCGGGGGGGCCACCCCACGAGCAGTACTTC.

This clonotype was seen more than once but under ten times. V is TRBV5-1 and J is TRBJ2-3; 9 nucleotides line up with TRBD1. The trim removed 4 bases at V and 0 bases at J, leaving 3 bases unmatched. CDR1 is SGHRS, CDR2 YFSETQ, per germline. This CDR3 is built from 15 residues. The CDR3 DNA is TGCGCCAGCAGCCGAGGACAGGGGAGCACAGATACGCAGTATTTT. Protein sequence: CASSRGQGSTDTQYF.

The gene calls are TRBV3-1 and TRBJ2-1; D remains ambiguous. Germline CDR1 and CDR2: LGHDT and YNNKEL (reference sequence). The CDR3 length is 13 residues. Trimming removed 1 base from V and 9 bases from J, with 10 bases in between. CDR3 residues: CASSQGVGLEQFF. Written as DNA, the CDR3 is TGTGCCAGCAGCCAAGGTGTGGGTCTTGAGCAGTTCTTC.

The genes are TRBV7-6 and TRBJ1-2; D perhaps matches TRBD1 (5 bases). CDR1 is SGHVS and CDR2 is FNYEAQ in the germline V gene. V lost 5 bases to trimming and J lost 4 bases, with 20 bases between them. The CDR3 loop spans 16 amino acids. The DNA of the CDR3 is TGTGCCAGCAGCCCCGGGCGGGTTGGGGGGGGCTATGGCTACACCTTC. The encoded protein is CASSPGRVGGGYGYTF.

The rearrangement joins TRBV9 to TRBJ2-7, with 10 bases matching TRBD2. The V gene's germline CDR1 is SGDLS and CDR2 YYNGEE. The CDR3 covers 14 residues. Unmatched junction bases numbered 5, after V lost 3 bases and J lost 5 bases. In DNA form, the CDR3 reads TGTGCCAGCAGCGCTAGCGGGAGTAACGACGAGCAGTACTTC. Protein product: CASSASGSNDEQYF.

The J gene is TRBJ2-5, the V gene TRBV6-1, with a tentative D call TRBD2 (5 bases). The V gene's germline CDR1 is MNHNS and CDR2 SASEGT. Trimming took off 6 bases at V and 1 base at J, with 15 bases between the two ends. This CDR3 has 15 amino acids. The CDR3 region is CASSLGLPPQETQYF. CDR3 nucleotides: TGTGCCAGCAGCCTCGGACTGCCGCCCCAAGAGACCCAGTACTTC.

This chain links TRBV12-3 or TRBV12-4 with TRBJ2-3; 8 positions agree with TRBD2. The J segment lost 2 bases and the V segment lost 4 bases, leaving 11 bases of the junction unmatched. CDR3 length equals 17 residues. Here the CDR3 DNA reads TGTGCCAGCAGTTCCCCCCACGGTAGCGGGGCCACAGATACGCAGTATTTT. The encoded protein is CASSSPHGSGATDTQYF.

The V call is TRBV20-1, the J call TRBJ2-3; no definite D call. Germline CDR1 DFQATT, CDR2 SNEGSKA (reference sequence). The CDR3 totals 14 residues. V lost 3 bases, J lost 0 bases, and 10 bases lay in between. The CDR3 bases are TGCAGTGCTAGTGACACAGCTAGCACAGATACGCAGTATTTT. This encodes CSASDTASTDTQYF.

This clonotype was counted a single time. The chain joins TRBV15 to TRBJ2-1, with D possibly TRBD2 on 5 matching bases. This CDR3 has 16 residues. Germline V gene lookup returns CDR1 LNHNV and CDR2 YYDKDF (reference sequence). Trimming left V 1 base short and J 0 bases short, with 10 bases between. The CDR3 DNA reads TGTGCCACCAGCAGAGGAGGACTCAGCTCCTACAATGAGCAGTTCTTC. Translation: CATSRGGLSSYNEQFF.

The chain is built from TRBV5-5 and TRBJ1-2, with D possibly being TRBD1 (5 bases). Trimming took 2 bases from V and 8 from J, leaving 22 bases between them. Germline assignment: CDR1 SGHKS and CDR2 YYEKEE (reference sequence). The CDR3 runs 16 residues. The chain's CDR3 is CASSFNSGTATGGYTF. CDR3 DNA sequence: TGTGCCAGCAGCTTTAATTCCGGGACGGCTACCGGGGGCTACACCTTC.

This clonotype occurred once. The CDR3 DNA reads as TGCAGTGCTCCCCGACAGGGGAGGTACGAGCAGTACTTC. Protein product: CSAPRQGRYEQYF. The chain carries TRBV20-1 and TRBJ2-7; 8 bases line up with TRBD1. The germline gives CDR1 DFQATT, CDR2 SNEGSKA (reference sequence). The CDR3 length is 13 residues. The V and J ends lost 5 bases and 4 bases, in that order; junction bases with no gene match: 7.

In this sample, this clonotype turned up a few times. The chain links TRBV9 to TRBJ1-1, with a weak D call TRBD1 (5 bases). The CDR3 has 16 amino acids. Trimming cost V 6 bases and J 1 base, with 19 bases left between them. CDR1 and CDR2 from the germline V gene are SGDLS and YYNGEE. This CDR3 is CASTRDSRSGNTEAFF. The CDR3 DNA reads TGTGCCAGCACGCGGGACTCCCGTTCTGGGAACACTGAAGCTTTCTTT.

This clonotype was detected ten times or more. This rearrangement joins TRBV7-2 to TRBJ1-2; D is unresolved. V was shortened by 1 base and J by 4 bases, with 10 bases between the two germline ends. This CDR3 is 14 amino acids long. Germline V gene sequence: CDR1 SGHTA, CDR2 FQGNSA. The CDR3 DNA reads as TGTGCCAGCAGCTTAGATAGGATCTCCTATGGCTACACCTTC. Its translation is CASSLDRISYGYTF.

This chain connects TRBV7-2 to TRBJ2-7; D unresolved. V shed 5 bases and J shed 2 bases, with 16 bases lying between them. The CDR3 runs 15 residues. CDR1 is SGHTA and CDR2 is FQGNSA in the germline V gene. The CDR3 DNA is TGTGCCAGCAGCGCCACGGGTCGAGAGGCCTACGAGCAGTACTTC. Encoded protein: CASSATGREAYEQYF.

This clonotype was counted many times. This sequence joins TRBV5-1 and TRBJ2-1; 8 bases fit TRBD2. The CDR3 length is 15 residues. V was pared by 4 bases and J by 5 bases, with 8 bases of the junction left unmatched. Germline values: CDR1 SGHRS, CDR2 YFSETQ. CDR3 DNA sequence: TGCGCCAGCAGCCCCAGGACTAGCCGCAACAATGAGCAGTTCTTC. It specifies CASSPRTSRNNEQFF.

The chain joins TRBV28 to TRBJ2-5, with 13 bases lining up with TRBD2. J was trimmed by 5 bases and V by 4 bases; bases with no gene match: 10. Germline-derived CDR1 and CDR2 are MDHEN and SYDVKM. The CDR3 totals 17 residues. In DNA form, the CDR3 reads TGTGCCAGCAGTTGGGGAACTAGCGGGAGGGCTATGGAGACCCAGTACTTC. It yields the protein CASSWGTSGRAMETQYF.

The sample holds many counts of this clonotype. The rearrangement joins TRBV5-1 to TRBJ2-1; D gene unclear. Between the trimmed V and J ends, which lost 6 bases and 0 bases, there was a span of 10 bases. Germline CDR1 reads SGHRS; CDR2 reads YFSETQ. CDR3 length: 14 residues. CDR3 sequence (DNA): TGCGCCAGCAATCGACTCTCCTCCTACAATGAGCAGTTCTTC. As protein: CASNRLSSYNEQFF.

This clonotype occurred many times. A read error may account for a junction end that differs from germline. V is TRBV24-1 and J is TRBJ2-1; D tentatively reads TRBD1 or TRBD2 (6 bases each). This CDR3 is 9 amino acids long. Germline V gene sequence: CDR1 KGHDR, CDR2 SFDVKD. CDR3 protein: CARRDTLSF. The CDR3 DNA reads TGTGCCCGGAGGGACACTCTAAGTTTC.

This clonotype was observed a handful of times. The V and J genes are TRBV20-1 and TRBJ1-5; TRBD1 is a possible D gene (6 bases). From germline, CDR1 is DFQATT and CDR2 SNEGSKA (reference sequence). The CDR3 contains 14 residues. V gave up 6 bases and J gave up 2 bases, with 14 bases separating them. CDR3 residues: CSATQGGGNQPQHF. CDR3 DNA sequence: TGCAGTGCCACACAGGGAGGTGGCAATCAGCCCCAGCATTTT.

This clonotype was detected a few times. The chain employs TRBV5-1 and TRBJ2-1, with 10 bases lining up with TRBD2. Germline CDR1 SGHRS, CDR2 YFSETQ. V shed 4 bases, J shed 0 bases, and the junction held 10 bases outside the gene matches. This CDR3 has 18 residues. For the CDR3, the DNA is TGCGCCAGCAGCCCCGGACTAGCGGATCACAGCTCCTACAATGAGCAGTTCTTC. This sequence encodes CASSPGLADHSSYNEQFF.

A few counts support this clonotype. The chain carries TRBV18 and TRBJ1-1, with D perhaps TRBD1 (6 bases). With 1 base removed from V and 7 bases from J, the gap between germline ends came to 7 bases. CDR3 length equals 12 residues. Germline assignment: CDR1 KGHSH and CDR2 LQKENI. The CDR3 DNA reads as TGTGCCAGCTCACCACTACAGGGTGAAGCTTTCTTT. Protein sequence: CASSPLQGEAFF.

The chain couples TRBV20-1 to TRBJ2-5; TRBD2 matches at 7 bases. Germline assignment: CDR1 DFQATT and CDR2 SNEGSKA (reference sequence). Trimming at V came to 3 bases and at J to 2 bases, leaving 9 bases not matched to a gene. The CDR3 covers 15 residues. CDR3 protein: CSASGSGGWQETQYF. The CDR3 region has the DNA TGCAGTGCTAGCGGATCGGGAGGATGGCAAGAGACCCAGTACTTC.

This clonotype was picked up many times. The chain uses TRBV10-3 and TRBJ2-1, with a possible D match to TRBD1 (8 bases). Germline CDR1 reads ENHRY; CDR2 reads SYGVKD. Trimming removed 2 bases at V and 4 bases at J, with 24 bases between. The CDR3 has 19 amino acids. The CDR3, as DNA: TGTGCCATCAGTGAGATACAGGGGGGGGAGGAGCTAGGGTACAATGAGCAGTTCTTC. As protein: CAISEIQGGEELGYNEQFF.

The chain recombines TRBV15 with TRBJ1-1, with D tentatively TRBD1 (6 bases). The CDR3 covers 13 residues. Trimming took off 7 bases at V and 1 base at J, with 10 bases between the two ends. Germline V gene sequence: CDR1 LNHNV, CDR2 YYDKDF (reference sequence). CDR3 sequence (DNA): TGTGCCACCAAGGAGGGGGGGAACACTGAAGCTTTCTTT. Translation: CATKEGGNTEAFF.

The chain combines TRBV12-3 or TRBV12-4 with TRBJ1-5, with D unclear. This CDR3 contains 12 residues. Deletions cut 6 bases from V and 7 bases from J, with 10 bases between. The CDR3 region has the DNA TGTGCCAGCAGCCCTCCCTGGCAGCCCCAGCATTTT. Translation: CASSPPWQPQHF.

The chain uses TRBV7-9 and TRBJ2-7; 11 nucleotides line up with TRBD2. Germline V gene data show CDR1 as SEHNR and CDR2 as FQNEAQ (reference sequence). The length of the CDR3 is 16 residues. Trimming removed 4 bases from V and 2 bases from J; junction bases left unmatched: 7. Written as DNA, the CDR3 is TGTGCCAGCAGCTCGGAGACTAGCGGGAACGCCTACGAGCAGTACTTC. It specifies CASSSETSGNAYEQYF.

This chain uses TRBV12-3 or TRBV12-4 with TRBJ1-1; no clear D gene. Trimming stripped 7 bases from V and 1 base from J, with 10 bases between. The CDR3 length is 13 residues. CDR3 DNA: TGTGCCAGCACTTCGATGGGGAACACTGAAGCTTTCTTT. This encodes CASTSMGNTEAFF.

The count of this clonotype is one. The chain combines TRBV10-3 with TRBJ2-1, with a tentative D call TRBD2 (5 bases). Germline V gene data show CDR1 as ENHRY and CDR2 as SYGVKD. The length of the CDR3 is 13 residues. V lost 5 bases, J lost 7 bases, and 12 bases lay in between. The CDR3 region is CAISRTGVNEQFF. The CDR3 DNA reads as TGTGCCATCAGTCGGACTGGGGTTAATGAGCAGTTCTTC.

V and J are TRBV5-1 and TRBJ2-7; 10 bases are a match to TRBD1. The CDR3 is made up of 15 amino acids. Germline V gene lookup returns CDR1 SGHRS and CDR2 YFSETQ. Trimming at V came to 4 bases and at J to 6 bases, leaving 10 bases not matched to a gene. In nucleotides, the CDR3 is TGCGCCAGCAGCCCATGGGACAGGGGAATCGGCGAGCAGTACTTC. Protein: CASSPWDRGIGEQYF.

The chain carries TRBV6-1 and TRBJ2-1, with a tentative D call TRBD2 (6 bases). CDR3 length: 15 amino acids. The germline V gene has CDR1 MNHNS and CDR2 SASEGT. V lost 3 bases to trimming and J lost 4 bases, with 13 bases between them. As DNA, the CDR3 is TGTGCCAGCAGTGAGGGACTGTTTAGTTACAATGAGCAGTTCTTC. The encoded protein is CASSEGLFSYNEQFF.

The gene calls are TRBV11-1 and TRBJ1-1, with D possibly being TRBD1 (6 bases). The V gene lost 7 bases and the J gene lost 1 base, with 13 bases spanning the gap. CDR3 length equals 14 residues. Germline CDR1 reads SGHAT; CDR2 reads FQDESV (reference sequence). As DNA, the CDR3 is TGTGCCAGCAAAAGGTCGACAGGGAACACTGAAGCTTTCTTT. Residues: CASKRSTGNTEAFF.